The entry that follows covers one T cell receptor beta chain sequence. As yet, its antigen is unknown. In the naive CD8 group, cells lacked CD45RO and were positively selected for CCR7, so terminally differentiated effector memory CD45RA+ cells were left out. The data were obtained in a study of shared clonotypes between healthy human individuals. For the study at large: CD8 memory received one plate per donor, CD8 naive two, CD4 memory three and CD4 naive three.

The V and J ends lost 2 bases and 4 bases respectively, with 6 bases between them. This CDR3 has 13 amino acids. Germline V gives CDR1 MNHEY, CDR2 SVGAGI. Broader study findings: Non-shared clonotypes displayed generation probabilities falling below those of clonotypes present in all four donors. In the sorted subsets, rarefaction showed sequencing was incomplete despite large depth.

Data came from immunoSEQ multiplex PCR; TCRdb stores just in-frame clones and leaves some out. The table has roughly 590,000 clones, over 95% seen once. This chain links TRBV6-5 with TRBJ2-1; D remains unclear. The sample comprised naive CD8+ T cells sorted from blood. This receptor was taken from a woman in her 30s in good health. This CDR3 reads CASSYGQYNEQFF. For the CDR3, the DNA is TGTGCCAGCAGTTACGGGCAGTACAATGAGCAGTTCTTC.